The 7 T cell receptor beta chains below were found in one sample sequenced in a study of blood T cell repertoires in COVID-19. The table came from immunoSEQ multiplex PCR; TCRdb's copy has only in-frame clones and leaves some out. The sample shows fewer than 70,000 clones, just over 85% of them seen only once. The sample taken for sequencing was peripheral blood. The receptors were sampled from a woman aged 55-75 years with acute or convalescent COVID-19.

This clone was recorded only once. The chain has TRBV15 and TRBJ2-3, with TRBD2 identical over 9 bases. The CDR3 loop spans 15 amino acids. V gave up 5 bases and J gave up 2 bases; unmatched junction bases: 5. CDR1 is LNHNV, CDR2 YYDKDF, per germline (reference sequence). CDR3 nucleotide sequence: TGTGCCACCAGCCAAAGCGGGGGGTTCACAGATACGCAGTATTTT. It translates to CATSQSGGFTDTQYF.

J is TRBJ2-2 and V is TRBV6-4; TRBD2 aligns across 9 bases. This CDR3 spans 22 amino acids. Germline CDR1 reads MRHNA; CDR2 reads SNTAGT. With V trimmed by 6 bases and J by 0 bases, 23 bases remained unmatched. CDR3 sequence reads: CASRDVYSGSWYRRANTGELFF. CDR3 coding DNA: TGTGCCAGCAGAGACGTTTATAGCGGGAGTTGGTACCGACGCGCGAACACCGGGGAGCTGTTTTTT.

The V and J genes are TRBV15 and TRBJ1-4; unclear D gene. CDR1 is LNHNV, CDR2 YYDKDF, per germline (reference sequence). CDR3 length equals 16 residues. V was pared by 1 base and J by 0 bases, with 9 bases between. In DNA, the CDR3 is TGTGCCACCAGCAGAGCCAGCAGGTCAACTAATGAAAAACTGTTTTTT. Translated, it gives CATSRASRSTNEKLFF. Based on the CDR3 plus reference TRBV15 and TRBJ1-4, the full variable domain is DAMVIQNPRYQVTQFGKPVTLSCSQTLNHNVMYWYQQKSSQAPKLLFHYYDKDFNNEADTPDNFQSRRPNTSFCFLDIRSPGLGDTAMYLCATSRASRSTNEKLFFGSGTQLSVL.

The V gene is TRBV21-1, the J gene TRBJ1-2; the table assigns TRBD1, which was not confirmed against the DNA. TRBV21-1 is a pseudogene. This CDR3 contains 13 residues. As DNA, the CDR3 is TGTGCCAGCTTAAAAACAGGGGGCTATGGCTACACCTTC. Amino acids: CASLKTGGYGYTF.

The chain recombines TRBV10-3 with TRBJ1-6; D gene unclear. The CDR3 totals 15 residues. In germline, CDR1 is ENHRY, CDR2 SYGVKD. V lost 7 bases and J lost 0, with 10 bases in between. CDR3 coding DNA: TGTGCCATCAACGATGGCAACTCCTATAATTCACCCCTCCACTTT. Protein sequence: CAINDGNSYNSPLHF.

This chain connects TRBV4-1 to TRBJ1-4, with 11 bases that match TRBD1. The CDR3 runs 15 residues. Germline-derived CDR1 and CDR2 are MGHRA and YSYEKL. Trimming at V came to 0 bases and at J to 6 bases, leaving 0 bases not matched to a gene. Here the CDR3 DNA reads TGCGCCAGCAGCCAAGAGGACAGGGGGCATGAAAAACTGTTTTTT. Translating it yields CASSQEDRGHEKLFF.

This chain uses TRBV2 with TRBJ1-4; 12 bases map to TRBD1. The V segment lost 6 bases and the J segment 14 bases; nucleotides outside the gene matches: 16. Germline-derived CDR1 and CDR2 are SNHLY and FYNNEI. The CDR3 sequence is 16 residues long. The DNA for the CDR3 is TGTGCCAGCAGCCCCCCCCCGGGACAGGGGGCCGGTCAGCTGTTTTTT. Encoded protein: CASSPPPGQGAGQLFF.